The rows below give T cell receptor beta chains drawn from one sample of a study of blood T cell repertoires in COVID-19. The method was immunoSEQ multiplex PCR; TCRdb's version includes in-frame clones alone and lacks a portion of them. The sample consists of around 260,000 clones, approximately 83% of them appearing once. The sample consisted of peripheral blood. Receptors were obtained from a human donor in a cohort sampled during active COVID-19. Both conserved end residues are part of each CDR3. D genes are given only for firm matches. Size is stated for part of the rows, as once, few or many counts, or as a class when the clone is expanded.

d_call: TRBD1
clone_size: .
j_call: TRBJ2-1
cdr3_length: 15
v_call: TRBV2
cdr3_nt: TGTGCCAGCAGTGTACGTGACAGGGACTACAATGAGCAGTTCTTC
cdr3_aa: CASSVRDRDYNEQFF

d_call: TRBD2
clone_size: .
j_call: TRBJ2-1
cdr3_length: 15
v_call: TRBV11-3
cdr3_nt: TGTGCCAGCAGTGCACAAGGACTAGCCGGCCATGAGCAGTTCTTC
cdr3_aa: CASSAQGLAGHEQFF

d_call: .
clone_size: .
j_call: TRBJ1-3
cdr3_length: 15
v_call: TRBV28
cdr3_nt: TGTGCCAGCAGTCACCAGGCTAACTCTGGAAACACCATATATTTT
cdr3_aa: CASSHQANSGNTIYF

d_call: .
clone_size: .
j_call: TRBJ1-2
cdr3_length: 15
v_call: TRBV7-2
cdr3_nt: TGTGCCAGCAGCTTTCAACCCATGGTGAGCTATGGCTACACCTTC
cdr3_aa: CASSFQPMVSYGYTF

d_call: .
clone_size: .
j_call: TRBJ2-2
cdr3_length: 16
v_call: TRBV19
cdr3_nt: TGTGCCAGTAGTGGACAGTTGGGTATTAGCACCGGGGAGCTGTTTTTT
cdr3_aa: CASSGQLGISTGELFF

d_call: .
clone_size: .
j_call: TRBJ2-7
cdr3_length: 15
v_call: TRBV27
cdr3_nt: TGTGCCAGCAGGGGAGGTCTGGCACCAGGTGTCGAGCAGTACTTC
cdr3_aa: CASRGGLAPGVEQYF

d_call: TRBD2
clone_size: .
j_call: TRBJ2-1
cdr3_length: 21
v_call: TRBV20-1
cdr3_nt: TGCAGTGCTAGTCTGGCCCGAAGGGGACTAGCGGGGGGGAGCTCCTACAATGAGCAGTTCTTC
cdr3_aa: CSASLARRGLAGGSSYNEQFF

d_call: TRBD1
clone_size: .
j_call: TRBJ2-3
cdr3_length: 15
v_call: TRBV7-9
cdr3_nt: TGTGCCAGCAGCCGTCTGGGACAGAGTACAGATACGCAGTATTTT
cdr3_aa: CASSRLGQSTDTQYF

d_call: TRBD2
clone_size: .
j_call: TRBJ2-3
cdr3_length: 13
v_call: TRBV5-1
cdr3_nt: TGCGCCAGCAGCTCAGCGGGGGAAGATACGCAGTATTTT
cdr3_aa: CASSSAGEDTQYF

d_call: TRBD2
clone_size: .
j_call: TRBJ2-3
cdr3_length: 19
v_call: TRBV3-1/TRBV3-2
cdr3_nt: TGTGCCAGCAGCCAAAGGCAAGCGGGAGGGCTCTCTAGCACAGATACGCAGTATTTT
cdr3_aa: CASSQRQAGGLSSTDTQYF

d_call: .
clone_size: .
j_call: TRBJ2-2
cdr3_length: 12
v_call: TRBV25-1
cdr3_nt: TGTGCCAGCAGCTCGTTCACCGGGGAGCTGTTTTTT
cdr3_aa: CASSSFTGELFF

d_call: .
clone_size: .
j_call: TRBJ2-5
cdr3_length: 15
v_call: TRBV11-3
cdr3_nt: TGTGCCAGCAGCTTAAGGCAGGGTGGGTTAGAGACCCAGTACTTC
cdr3_aa: CASSLRQGGLETQYF

d_call: .
clone_size: .
j_call: TRBJ2-3
cdr3_length: 16
v_call: TRBV9
cdr3_nt: TGTGCCAGCAGCGTAGACCCTTTGAACAGGGCAGATACGCAGTATTTT
cdr3_aa: CASSVDPLNRADTQYF

d_call: TRBD2
clone_size: .
j_call: TRBJ2-7
cdr3_length: 14
v_call: TRBV2
cdr3_nt: TGTGCCAGCACCGTGGGCGGGAGGGTCTACGAGCAGTACTTC
cdr3_aa: CASTVGGRVYEQYF

d_call: TRBD2
clone_size: .
j_call: TRBJ2-1
cdr3_length: 13
v_call: TRBV5-6
cdr3_nt: TGTGCCAGCAGGCCCGGGACTAGAGGGGAGCAGTTCTTC
cdr3_aa: CASRPGTRGEQFF

d_call: TRBD2
clone_size: .
j_call: TRBJ2-5
cdr3_length: 14
v_call: TRBV19
cdr3_nt: TGTGCCAGTAGGACTAGCGGGAGCTCGGAGACCCAGTACTTC
cdr3_aa: CASRTSGSSETQYF

d_call: TRBD1
clone_size: .
j_call: TRBJ1-1
cdr3_length: 14
v_call: TRBV27
cdr3_nt: TGTGCCAGCAGGGTCCGGGACAGGGGGCGTTCGGCTTTCTTT
cdr3_aa: CASRVRDRGRSAFF

d_call: .
clone_size: .
j_call: TRBJ2-3
cdr3_length: 14
v_call: TRBV19
cdr3_nt: TGTGCCAGTAGTATCTACAGGCACACAGATACGCAGTATTTT
cdr3_aa: CASSIYRHTDTQYF

d_call: .
clone_size: .
j_call: TRBJ1-1
cdr3_length: 13
v_call: TRBV3-1/TRBV3-2
cdr3_nt: TGTGCCAGCAGCCAAGCCCGGAGGACTGAAGCTTTCTTT
cdr3_aa: CASSQARRTEAFF

d_call: .
clone_size: .
j_call: TRBJ1-5
cdr3_length: 16
v_call: TRBV10-2
cdr3_nt: TGCGCCAGCAGTGAGCCCCCGGGACACGGAATTCAGCCCCAGCATTTT
cdr3_aa: CASSEPPGHGIQPQHF

d_call: .
clone_size: .
j_call: TRBJ1-2
cdr3_length: 14
v_call: TRBV6-1
cdr3_nt: TGTGCCAGCAGTGACATAAGGAGTGGTAGGGGCTACACCTTC
cdr3_aa: CASSDIRSGRGYTF

d_call: .
clone_size: .
j_call: TRBJ2-1
cdr3_length: 13
v_call: TRBV7-8
cdr3_nt: TGTGCCAGCAGCTTACGAGGGCCAGATGAGCAGTTCTTC
cdr3_aa: CASSLRGPDEQFF

d_call: .
clone_size: .
j_call: TRBJ2-3
cdr3_length: 12
v_call: TRBV3-1/TRBV3-2
cdr3_nt: TGTGCCAGCACCGTAGTTGGAGATACGCAGTATTTT
cdr3_aa: CASTVVGDTQYF

d_call: .
clone_size: .
j_call: TRBJ2-1
cdr3_length: 11
v_call: TRBV29-1
cdr3_nt: TGCAGCGTTGCCTATTACAATGAGCAGTTCTTC
cdr3_aa: CSVAYYNEQFF

d_call: .
clone_size: few
j_call: TRBJ1-1
cdr3_length: 13
v_call: TRBV5-6
cdr3_nt: TGTGCCAGCCGCCCCATGGGGGGAAAAGGAGCTTTCTTT
cdr3_aa: CASRPMGGKGAFF

d_call: .
clone_size: .
j_call: TRBJ2-1
cdr3_length: 15
v_call: TRBV4-3
cdr3_nt: TGCGCCAGCAGCCAAGAGGGTCGGGTAAACGGGGAGCAGTTCTTC
cdr3_aa: CASSQEGRVNGEQFF

d_call: .
clone_size: .
j_call: TRBJ2-1
cdr3_length: 15
v_call: TRBV4-3
cdr3_nt: TGCGCCAGCAGCCATGAGTTACGATGGTACAATGAGCAGTTCTTC
cdr3_aa: CASSHELRWYNEQFF

d_call: .
clone_size: .
j_call: TRBJ1-2
cdr3_length: 14
v_call: TRBV6-2/TRBV6-3
cdr3_nt: TGTGCCAGCAGTTACTCGAAGGCAGGGTATGGCTACACCTTC
cdr3_aa: CASSYSKAGYGYTF

d_call: .
clone_size: .
j_call: TRBJ1-5
cdr3_length: 13
v_call: TRBV30
cdr3_nt: TGTGCCTGGAGTTACGACACTAATCAGCCCCAGCATTTT
cdr3_aa: CAWSYDTNQPQHF

d_call: .
clone_size: .
j_call: TRBJ2-5
cdr3_length: 16
v_call: TRBV3-1/TRBV3-2
cdr3_nt: TGTGCCAGCACCTCTTCTGGGAGAACTAGACAAGAGACCCAGTACTTC
cdr3_aa: CASTSSGRTRQETQYF

d_call: TRBD2
clone_size: .
j_call: TRBJ2-5
cdr3_length: 13
v_call: TRBV5-4
cdr3_nt: TGTGCCAGCACCCGGGGGGGGGAAGAGACCCAGTACTTC
cdr3_aa: CASTRGGEETQYF

d_call: .
clone_size: .
j_call: TRBJ1-3
cdr3_length: 15
v_call: TRBV11-3
cdr3_nt: TGTGCCAGCAGCCCCGGGAGGACAACTGGAAACACCATATATTTT
cdr3_aa: CASSPGRTTGNTIYF

d_call: TRBD1
clone_size: .
j_call: TRBJ1-4
cdr3_length: 15
v_call: TRBV10-2
cdr3_nt: TGCGCCAGCGCCCGAACCAGGACAGGGAATGAAAAACTGTTTTTT
cdr3_aa: CASARTRTGNEKLFF

d_call: .
clone_size: .
j_call: TRBJ2-3
cdr3_length: 16
v_call: TRBV23-1
cdr3_nt: TGCGCCAGCAGTCAAATTTTTGGCGACATCACAGATACGCAGTATTTT
cdr3_aa: CASSQIFGDITDTQYF

d_call: .
clone_size: .
j_call: TRBJ1-5
cdr3_length: 15
v_call: TRBV2
cdr3_nt: TGTGCCAGCAGTCGCTACAGGGCGCAAGATCAGCCCCAGCATTTT
cdr3_aa: CASSRYRAQDQPQHF

d_call: .
clone_size: .
j_call: TRBJ2-7
cdr3_length: 13
v_call: TRBV3-1/TRBV3-2
cdr3_nt: TGTGCCAGCAGCCTAGGGAGACACTACGAGCAGTACTTC
cdr3_aa: CASSLGRHYEQYF

d_call: TRBD1
clone_size: .
j_call: TRBJ2-6
cdr3_length: 15
v_call: TRBV2
cdr3_nt: TGTGCCAGCAAGGACAGGCAAACTGGGGCCAACGTCCTGACTTTC
cdr3_aa: CASKDRQTGANVLTF

d_call: .
clone_size: .
j_call: TRBJ1-2
cdr3_length: 14
v_call: TRBV6-5
cdr3_nt: TGTGCCAGCAGTCCTACAGGGCCCAGGAGAGGCTACACCTTC
cdr3_aa: CASSPTGPRRGYTF

d_call: TRBD2
clone_size: .
j_call: TRBJ2-3
cdr3_length: 16
v_call: TRBV24-1
cdr3_nt: TGTGCCACCAGTGATTTTAACGGGAGGGCCGGAGATACGCAGTATTTT
cdr3_aa: CATSDFNGRAGDTQYF

d_call: TRBD1
clone_size: .
j_call: TRBJ1-2
cdr3_length: 14
v_call: TRBV5-5
cdr3_nt: TGTGCCAGCAGCTTAGGGACAGGGAATATTGGCTACACCTTC
cdr3_aa: CASSLGTGNIGYTF

d_call: .
clone_size: once
j_call: TRBJ1-5
cdr3_length: 13
v_call: TRBV19
cdr3_nt: TGTGCCAGTAGTATAGCAGTAAATCAGCCCCAGCATTTT
cdr3_aa: CASSIAVNQPQHF

d_call: .
clone_size: .
j_call: TRBJ2-1
cdr3_length: 12
v_call: TRBV7-8
cdr3_nt: TGTGCCAGCAGCTTCGTTGTTAATGAGCAGTTCTTC
cdr3_aa: CASSFVVNEQFF

d_call: TRBD1
clone_size: .
j_call: TRBJ1-5
cdr3_length: 15
v_call: TRBV7-2
cdr3_nt: TGTGCCAGCAGCTTAGTCCGGGACAGTGGCCCCCCCCTGCATTTT
cdr3_aa: CASSLVRDSGPPLHF

d_call: TRBD2
clone_size: many
j_call: TRBJ2-2
cdr3_length: 14
v_call: TRBV10-2
cdr3_nt: TGCGCCAGCAGTCCGGGACTAGTATCCGGGGAGCTGTTTTTT
cdr3_aa: CASSPGLVSGELFF

d_call: TRBD1
clone_size: .
j_call: TRBJ2-4
cdr3_length: 14
v_call: TRBV3-1/TRBV3-2
cdr3_nt: TGTGCCAGCAGCCCCCGGGACAGAGGGGACATTCAGTACTTC
cdr3_aa: CASSPRDRGDIQYF

d_call: TRBD2
clone_size: .
j_call: TRBJ2-7
cdr3_length: 15
v_call: TRBV5-6
cdr3_nt: TGTGCCAGCAGCCCTAGGACTAGCGGGGGCGTAAAGCAGTACTTC
cdr3_aa: CASSPRTSGGVKQYF

d_call: TRBD1
clone_size: few
j_call: TRBJ2-7
cdr3_length: 15
v_call: TRBV4-2
cdr3_nt: TGTGCCAGCAGCCAAGAGCCGGGACAGGGGCACGAGCAGTACTTC
cdr3_aa: CASSQEPGQGHEQYF

d_call: .
clone_size: .
j_call: TRBJ2-1
cdr3_length: 16
v_call: TRBV18
cdr3_nt: TGTGCCAGCTCACCACCTCAGGCGGGGGCCGTAACTGAGCAGTTCTTC
cdr3_aa: CASSPPQAGAVTEQFF

d_call: .
clone_size: .
j_call: TRBJ2-1
cdr3_length: 16
v_call: TRBV3-1/TRBV3-2
cdr3_nt: TGTGCCAGCAGCCAAGATCAACTACGAGCGAGCAATGAGCAGTTCTTC
cdr3_aa: CASSQDQLRASNEQFF

d_call: TRBD2
clone_size: .
j_call: TRBJ2-1
cdr3_length: 18
v_call: TRBV18
cdr3_nt: TGTGCCAGCTCACCTTCGGGACTAGCGGGAGCTATCCACAATGAGCAGTTCTTC
cdr3_aa: CASSPSGLAGAIHNEQFF

d_call: .
clone_size: .
j_call: TRBJ2-1
cdr3_length: 14
v_call: TRBV2
cdr3_nt: TGTGCCACCTTGGAACAAGGGGGGGGTATAGAGCAGTTCTTC
cdr3_aa: CATLEQGGGIEQFF

d_call: .
clone_size: .
j_call: TRBJ2-5
cdr3_length: 13
v_call: TRBV5-1
cdr3_nt: TGCGCCAGCAGCTTAGAGTACCAAGAGACCCAGTACTTC
cdr3_aa: CASSLEYQETQYF

d_call: .
clone_size: .
j_call: TRBJ2-6
cdr3_length: 15
v_call: TRBV2
cdr3_nt: TGTGCCAGCAGTGTGGGGACAACCCCGCCCAACGTCCTGACTTTC
cdr3_aa: CASSVGTTPPNVLTF

d_call: TRBD2
clone_size: .
j_call: TRBJ2-1
cdr3_length: 15
v_call: TRBV24-1
cdr3_nt: TGTGCCACCAGTGATGCCGGGACTAGCGGCAATGAGCAGTTCTTC
cdr3_aa: CATSDAGTSGNEQFF

d_call: TRBD1
clone_size: .
j_call: TRBJ2-5
cdr3_length: 14
v_call: TRBV2
cdr3_nt: TGTGCCAGCAGTGATCAGGGGGCGCGAGAGACCCAGTACTTC
cdr3_aa: CASSDQGARETQYF